This paragraph reports one T cell receptor (beta chain). This clone showed up just a few times. It has no known antigen specificity. No qualities accompany the bases; no much larger clone lies one base away. The library was made by the immunoSEQ multiplex PCR assay. For the multiplex PCR, a mixture combining 60 forward primers for TCR Vbeta segments and 13 reverse primers for TCR Jbeta segments was used. A multiplex PCR assay on genomic DNA amplified the CDR3 region of rearranged TCR beta genes. The amplified TCR beta libraries were sequenced on the Illumina HiSeq System as 87-base-pair reads. The paper's processing steps were these. A later analysis tallied roughly 78 million unique TCR beta chains across the 660 or so repertoires, and some 10 million of those chains were shared by two or more donors. To remove PCR and sequencing errors, raw reads were error-corrected and collapsed into unique sequences using a nearest-neighbor algorithm that merged closely related sequences. CDR3 sequences were aligned to IMGT reference sequences to assign V, D and J gene segments. For a sequence to be retained, a match of at least six nucleotides to both a V gene segment and a J gene segment was required. Rearrangements were called productive when the CDR3 lacked stop codons and stayed in frame with V and J; all others were non-productive. CDR3 was defined according to IMGT convention as the region running from the second conserved V-encoded cysteine to the conserved J-encoded phenylalanine. Sequences without an unambiguous match to a single V gene segment were excluded from the earlier analysis of about 630 of the donors. In an earlier analysis of 587 of the donors, V segments were called functional above 56.7% productive rearrangements and were called segregating when the between-donor standard deviation exceeded 5%. A statistical classification framework was built to diagnose cytomegalovirus status from the catalog of TCR beta chain sequences. In a later analysis, TCR nucleotide sequences were compared against IMGT/GENE-DB human TR gene sequences so that V and J genes could be assigned. Using the TCRdist pipeline, a later analysis assigned CDR3 sequences along with most-parsimonious VDJ recombination scenarios. In a later analysis, each TCR beta chain was defined by its CDR3 amino acid sequence together with its V-gene family, and reads lacking a unique V-gene family were excluded. To address suspected cross-contamination and a sequencing artifact, a later analysis removed 592 highly shared, low-generation-probability nucleotide sequences. In a later analysis, a clonal expansion index for each public chain was calculated from normalized within-repertoire ranks of inferred template counts. Generation probabilities in a later analysis came from a VDJ recombination model fitted to out-of-frame rearrangements, and those results were checked against IGoR. A later analysis scored TCR-TCR, TCR-HLA and TCR-CMV co-occurrence with hypergeometric tests, applying a repertoire-size bias correction to TCR pairs. A later analysis estimated false discovery rates by permuting HLA or CMV assignments 20 times. In a later analysis, co-occurring TCRs were grouped with DBSCAN, and TCRdist sequence similarity was added when clustering was performed within HLA-allele-positive subsets. Repertoires with fewer than 30,000 or more than 120,000 public chains, plus five repertoires with anomalous nucleotide sharing, were excluded from co-occurrence clustering. What TCRdb holds here is the immuneACCESS table cut down to in-frame rearrangements. Part of the clones is not present; checked against another copy, under half of the missing clones reflect an unresolved V gene, and the others are unexplained. D and trimming were read from the DNA, whereas the V and J calls and clone size are those reported in that table. The table for this sample lists 150,000 or so clones; over 65% of them were counted only once. The ten largest clones represent about 13% of the sample.

The germline V gene specifies SGHAT as CDR1 and FQNNGV as CDR2. V was cut back by 5 bases and J by 2 bases, leaving a gap of 11 bases between them. There are 14 amino acids in the CDR3, from cysteine to phenylalanine inclusive. Only the CDR3 DNA stays, 42 bases, in frame from base 1. This specimen belongs to a study of cytomegalovirus exposure and HLA in healthy donors (dated by TCRdb to about 2017). As for the study more broadly: In an earlier analysis of several hundred of the donors, 250 to 350 Gb of sequence data and some 120 million unique TCR beta sequences from 150 million to 200 million T cells were reported. An early release that covered roughly 600 HLA-typed donors contained approximately 300 gigabases of sequencing data and roughly 84 million unique TCR sequences. The genetic ancestry cluster associated with self-reported Caucasian donors included roughly 84% of the 398 genotyped donors. The study was designed to test whether signatures of past pathogen exposure could be identified by cataloging public T cell receptors. Using immunosequencing, the study profiled T cell repertoires from approximately 700 subjects and related those repertoires to cytomegalovirus serostatus. In addition to the first cohort of around 670 subjects, a separate validation cohort of some 120 different subjects was used. The study combined high-throughput TCR immunosequencing, statistical association of individual TCRs with disease status, and machine learning to predict cytomegalovirus infection status. To study patterns of TCR occurrence, a later analysis re-analyzed previously published TCR beta repertoires from several hundred donors and added high-resolution HLA genotyping. In the later analysis, no new phenotypic data were used to find candidate immune exposures; instead, reliance was placed on TCR beta sequences and their occurrence across donors. An earlier analysis of fewer than 750 of the donors used high-throughput TCR beta sequencing to judge whether each TCR beta V gene segment behaved as functional or pseudogenic. Donor age, sex, ethnicity and CMV serostatus were collected together with the repertoire data. In a later genetic analysis, genome-wide SNP genotypes for 398 of the 666 donors were used, and that subset was treated as a discovery cohort. All discovery cohort repertoires had been generated on a single sequencing platform. Class I and class II HLA loci were covered by the typing at four-digit resolution. The number of typed donors differed by locus: about 620-630 for A, B, C, DRB1 and DQB1; 500 to 550 for DQA1; over 600 for DPA1; and some 450 for DPB1. About five DR-DQ haplotypes were treated as single units for association and clustering because of strong linkage in the cohort. Across around 400 genotyped donors of the cohort, an average of 235,054 unique TCR beta nucleotide sequences per donor were sequenced, and 15% to 20% of those sequences were non-productive. Here is what the overall study found, with its caveats: A later analysis found that most CMV-associated TCR beta chains appeared HLA-restricted, with HLA associations seemingly driven largely by CMV exposure. Specific HLA alleles were associated with 16,951 TCR beta sequences at a false discovery rate of 0.05 in a later analysis. Some IMGT-functional V segments, including TRBV6-2 and TRBV6-3, could not be distinguished by the 87-base-pair reads and were therefore excluded. According to a later analysis, parvovirus B19, influenza, CMV and Epstein-Barr virus appeared linked to several top co-occurrence clusters. In an earlier analysis of some 640 of the donors, most TCR beta V segments were observed in productive rearrangements about 90% or about 30% of the time, broadly matching IMGT annotations. A group of highly shared sequence variants was considered likely to be a technical artifact of the sequencing pipeline. In a later analysis, HLA-associated TCR beta chains were found to be more clonally expanded and to have lower generation probabilities than equally common non-associated chains. A later genetic analysis associated a missense DCLRE1C variant with V-gene and J-gene trimming of TCR beta chains, and an independent cohort replicated the association. In both the original and validation cohorts, the classifier was reported to diagnose cytomegalovirus status with high specificity and sensitivity. In a later analysis, TCR association rates were found to vary across HLA loci, with the most associated TCRs seen for DRB1 alleles and the fewest for HLA-C alleles. Roughly uniform sequencing depth across donors was assumed in presence/absence analyses, although this assumption may not hold. In vitro tests confirmed that a few of the cytomegalovirus-associated TCR beta chains recognize cytomegalovirus antigens. While some public TCRs were present in many individuals, most TCR sequences turned up only very rarely across donors. A further reported finding was that TCR beta sequences accurately predicted the HLA-A and HLA-B alleles for most subjects in the first cohort. Immune exposure information for the cohort was limited to CMV serostatus. The study gave a list of 150 to 200 TCR beta chains associated with cytomegalovirus. Linkage disequilibrium might explain the correlated functional status among segregating V segments, but an unknown experimental factor could not be excluded. The earlier analysis of some 560 of the donors excluded some 15 rarely observed V segments, including chromosome 9 orphons, because counts were too low. Because HLA typing was unavailable for some donors at each locus, only the typed subset was used in association tests. The authors suggested that the approach could potentially be extended to other disease states and immunological phenotypes. When HLA alleles, especially DR and DQ, strongly co-occurred, attributing TCR associations to individual alleles was difficult. A later genetic analysis reported fewer N-insertions in productive TCRs among donors in an Asian-associated ancestry cluster than the approximately 700-donor mean. The cohort was sequenced for TCR beta chains only, and without alpha or paired-chain data the features that could be detected were limited.

The cohort consisted of some 670 healthy bone marrow donors. At the time of sampling, all cohort members were nominally healthy, though unrecorded immune exposures were likely present. The donor tested CMV seropositive and was one of the 289 seropositive cohort members. A peripheral blood sample was provided by each donor, and peripheral blood mononuclear cells were used for TCR beta sequencing. Genomic DNA extraction from the blood cell samples was performed with the Qiagen DNeasy Blood Extraction Kit. The receptor was isolated from a man between 35 and 55 years old in good health and CMV-seropositive. The chain was built from TRBV11-2 and TRBJ2-3; the D gene cannot be resolved reliably. Sample: PBMCs. Here the CDR3 is given as CASSPQVYTDTQYF. The DNA sequence is TGTGCCAGCAGCCCCCAGGTTTACACAGATACGCAGTATTTT.